These T cell receptor beta chains were read from a single sample in a study of T cell responses to AZD1222 COVID-19 vaccine. The data were produced by immunoSEQ multiplex PCR, yet TCRdb's version contains in-frame clones alone and is incomplete. The sample shows roughly 120,000 clones, about nine tenths of them seen only once. The starting material was peripheral blood, obtained on day 0 of AZD1222 vaccination. The origin of the receptors is an adult in good health. Both conserved end residues are part of each CDR3. D genes are given only for firm matches. The size field is filled for only some rows; it gives once, few, many or a size class.

clone size: -
D gene: -
J gene: TRBJ2-7
V gene: TRBV18
CDR3 protein: CASSPPGGGWYF
CDR3 DNA: TGTGCCAGCTCACCTCCCGGAGGGGGGTGGTACTTC

clone size: -
D gene: -
J gene: TRBJ1-2
V gene: TRBV2
CDR3 protein: CASSTETLGYGYTF
CDR3 DNA: TGTGCCAGCAGTACCGAAACACTAGGCTATGGCTACACCTTC

clone size: -
D gene: -
J gene: TRBJ1-4
V gene: TRBV2
CDR3 protein: CASIGTVNEKLFF
CDR3 DNA: TGTGCCAGCATAGGAACAGTAAATGAAAAACTGTTTTTT

clone size: few
D gene: -
J gene: TRBJ1-5
V gene: TRBV19
CDR3 protein: CASSFQDSNQPQHF
CDR3 DNA: TGTGCCAGTAGTTTTCAGGATAGCAATCAGCCCCAGCATTTT

clone size: -
D gene: TRBD2
J gene: TRBJ2-3
V gene: TRBV6-6
CDR3 protein: CASSGASGGAADTQYF
CDR3 DNA: TGTGCCAGCAGCGGGGCTAGCGGGGGGGCGGCAGATACGCAGTATTTT

clone size: -
D gene: -
J gene: TRBJ1-5
V gene: TRBV5-1
CDR3 protein: CASSLTGNQPQHF
CDR3 DNA: TGCGCCAGCAGCTTAACCGGAAATCAGCCCCAGCATTTT

clone size: few
D gene: TRBD2
J gene: TRBJ2-2
V gene: TRBV24-1
CDR3 protein: CATAGGKGPGELFF
CDR3 DNA: TGTGCCACCGCGGGGGGGAAGGGTCCCGGGGAGCTGTTTTTT

clone size: -
D gene: -
J gene: TRBJ1-4
V gene: TRBV6-5
CDR3 protein: CASSPSEAGEKLFF
CDR3 DNA: TGTGCCAGCAGTCCCTCGGAGGCTGGAGAAAAACTGTTTTTT

clone size: -
D gene: -
J gene: TRBJ2-5
V gene: TRBV7-2
CDR3 protein: CASSLMTEETQYF
CDR3 DNA: TGTGCCAGCAGCTTAATGACAGAAGAGACCCAGTACTTC

clone size: few
D gene: TRBD1
J gene: TRBJ1-3
V gene: TRBV7-3
CDR3 protein: CASSLGQGPDTIYF
CDR3 DNA: TGTGCCAGCAGCTTGGGACAGGGACCGGACACCATATATTTT

clone size: -
D gene: -
J gene: TRBJ2-7
V gene: TRBV11-2
CDR3 protein: CASSGWMRQIDEQYF
CDR3 DNA: TGTGCCAGCAGCGGATGGATGCGTCAGATCGACGAGCAGTACTTC

clone size: -
D gene: TRBD2
J gene: TRBJ2-3
V gene: TRBV7-3
CDR3 protein: CASSLLAGYTDTQYF
CDR3 DNA: TGTGCCAGCAGCTTACTAGCGGGGTACACAGATACGCAGTATTTT

clone size: -
D gene: TRBD1
J gene: TRBJ1-1
V gene: TRBV5-5
CDR3 protein: CASSFLYRGPNTEAFF
CDR3 DNA: TGTGCCAGCAGCTTTCTCTACAGGGGCCCCAACACTGAAGCTTTCTTT

clone size: -
D gene: -
J gene: TRBJ2-1
V gene: TRBV5-1
CDR3 protein: CASSLEAGSGYNEQFF
CDR3 DNA: TGCGCCAGCAGCTTGGAGGCGGGGTCGGGTTACAATGAGCAGTTCTTC

clone size: few
D gene: -
J gene: TRBJ2-2
V gene: TRBV6-2/TRBV6-3
CDR3 protein: CASSYSISGELFF
CDR3 DNA: TGTGCCAGCAGTTACTCGATCTCCGGGGAGCTGTTTTTT

clone size: -
D gene: -
J gene: TRBJ1-1
V gene: TRBV4-1
CDR3 protein: CASSQDPGQRNTEAFF
CDR3 DNA: TGCGCCAGCAGCCAAGACCCGGGGCAGAGGAACACTGAAGCTTTCTTT

clone size: -
D gene: -
J gene: TRBJ1-4
V gene: TRBV2
CDR3 protein: CASSRRQVATNEKLFF
CDR3 DNA: TGTGCCAGCAGTCGAAGGCAGGTTGCAACTAATGAAAAACTGTTTTTT

clone size: -
D gene: TRBD1
J gene: TRBJ2-3
V gene: TRBV24-1
CDR3 protein: CATSDLMDRGREDTQYF
CDR3 DNA: TGTGCCACCAGTGATTTGATGGACAGGGGGCGAGAAGATACGCAGTATTTT

clone size: -
D gene: TRBD1
J gene: TRBJ2-5
V gene: TRBV5-4
CDR3 protein: CASSLEGQGLLTQETQYF
CDR3 DNA: TGTGCCAGCAGCTTGGAGGGACAGGGCCTGTTAACTCAAGAGACCCAGTACTTC

clone size: -
D gene: -
J gene: TRBJ1-1
V gene: TRBV5-1
CDR3 protein: CASSLGQGSEAFF
CDR3 DNA: TGCGCCAGCAGCTTGGGCCAGGGCTCTGAAGCTTTCTTT

clone size: -
D gene: -
J gene: TRBJ1-2
V gene: TRBV15
CDR3 protein: CATSRDTNYGYTF
CDR3 DNA: TGTGCCACCAGCAGAGATACTAACTATGGCTACACCTTC

clone size: -
D gene: TRBD1
J gene: TRBJ1-3
V gene: TRBV19
CDR3 protein: CASTSWDSGNTIYF
CDR3 DNA: TGTGCCAGTACTTCGTGGGACAGCGGAAACACCATATATTTT